Below, one T cell receptor (beta chain) is given with its context. The sample is drawn from a study of blood T cell repertoires in COVID-19. About the research overall: Material from acute and convalescent COVID-19 was sourced from the United States, Italy and Spain. In each case, the material was cDNA or gDNA derived from T cells, B-cell-depleted T cells, or PBMCs.

Generated by immunoSEQ multiplex PCR, the TCRdb table keeps only in-frame clones and is missing some. The data contain about 150,000 clones, roughly 90% of them singletons. The clonotype comes from a man aged 55 to 70 with acute or convalescent COVID-19. Material for sequencing was peripheral blood.

The CDR3 here is CASSPIQGRNQPQHF. The CDR3 DNA reads as TGTGCCAGCAGCCCGATACAGGGGCGCAATCAGCCCCAGCATTTT. The chain recombines TRBV2 with TRBJ1-5, with 7 nucleotides matching TRBD1. The CDR3 totals 15 residues. Trimming cost V 6 bases and J 2 bases; bases outside gene matches: 7. CDR1 is SNHLY, CDR2 FYNNEI, per germline.